What follows is one T cell receptor (beta chain) and its context. The sample is drawn from a study of blood T cell repertoires in COVID-19. Study-wide context: Acute-phase and convalescent COVID-19 samples originated in the United States, Italy and Spain.

CDR1 and CDR2 from the germline V gene are SGHAT and FQNNGV. CDR3 length: 16 amino acids. V was clipped by 5 bases and J by 5 bases; unmatched bases: 12. As handled by the study authors: Amplification with reference gene primers provided the estimates of nucleated cell counts. Sequencing used immunoSEQ multiplex PCR; TCRdb keeps in-frame clones, though not all of them. V and J calls and clone size are copied from that table; D and trimming were computed from the DNA. The sample yields about 340,000 clones, 87% seen once. V gene TRBV11-2 combines with J gene TRBJ2-5, with 9 nucleotides matching TRBD2. This clonotype was obtained from a woman between 50 and 59 years old with COVID-19, enrolled during active disease. The sample taken for sequencing was peripheral blood. In DNA form, the CDR3 reads TGTGCCAGCAGCCTGATGGCCGGGACTAGCACGGAGACCCAGTACTTC. This codes for CASSLMAGTSTETQYF. Combining the CDR3 with reference TRBV11-2 and TRBJ2-5 gives the whole variable domain EAGVAQSPRYKIIEKRQSVAFWCNPISGHATLYWYQQILGQGPKLLIQFQNNGVVDDSQLPKDRFSAERLKGVDSTLKIQPAKLEDSAVYLCASSLMAGTSTETQYFGPGTRLLVL.